This T cell receptor (beta chain) appears in the sequencing data of a study of spatial heterogeneity in lung cancer (dated by TCRdb to between 2018 and 2021). About the full investigation: The donors were 70 or so patients from the lung TRACERx cohort who had early-stage, untreated non-small cell lung cancer. TCR alpha and beta repertoires were quantitatively compared across multiple tumor regions, matched nontumor lung and blood in non-small cell lung cancer. The study linked features of the TCR repertoire to counts of nonsynonymous mutations, which were determined by whole-exome sequencing of tumor tissue. In the raw uncorrected reads, each unique combination of TCR and UMI appeared more than ten times on average. Both alpha and beta chains were TCR-sequenced in 200 or so tumor regions, 64 matched nontumor lung samples and approximately 50 PBMC samples obtained at surgery. Follow-up PBMC samples were sequenced whenever the samples were available, and the median time to follow-up was two to three years after resection. Beta-chain transcripts were consistently detected in greater numbers than alpha-chain transcripts, which likely reflected higher beta-chain transcript abundance. Study-level results and caveats: Ubiquitous expanded tumor TCRs showed up in blood more often at tumor resection than at routine follow-up. Confirming at a functional level the hypothesis that regional TCRs recognize regional mutations was considered to require additional single-cell paired TCR alpha and beta sequencing. Only about 14 patients were included in comparisons of baseline and follow-up blood repertoires.

The V end loses 6 bases and the J end loses 2 bases, and a stretch of 16 bases separates them. There are 15 amino acids in the CDR3, from cysteine to phenylalanine inclusive. This entry keeps only the CDR3 DNA: 45 bases, framed from base 1. The sample's time point label is to be understood as: blood at routine non-recurrence follow-up after resection. Whole RNA extracted from tumor and nontumor lung tissue, or from cryopreserved PBMC samples, was used for TCR sequencing without cell sorting. Patients were selected for TCR sequencing only if sufficient RNA was available from at least two tumor regions. A note on this clonotype: The antigen it binds to is not known. Base qualities were left out, and no much larger clone turns up one base away.

Library generation was performed with 5' RACE. The sample was run on a NextSeq 500. To allow correction of PCR and sequencing errors, the TCR library protocol tagged every TCR cDNA molecule with a unique molecular identifier. As for the authors' bioinformatics: TCR identification, UMI-based error correction and CDR3 extraction were all carried out with Decombinator tools. Expanded TCRs were defined as those above a frequency of 2 per 1,000, corresponding to the top 1% of the tumor frequency distribution. Rényi diversity was computed with the R vegan package after subsampling each repertoire 100 times to 5,000 TCRs. To build CDR3 similarity networks, amino acid triplet string-kernel similarity was used, and CDR3s were connected when their pairwise similarity was above 0.82. In-frame beta chains were kept once TCRdb had trimmed the public reads at Q25 with fastp and called clones with MiXCR. Rows with a matching CDR3 protein are joined into one entry that keeps the most common DNA and genes. The V and J calls come from TCRdb's annotation, not from the publication. This sample lists nearly 95,000 distinct CDR3 sequences; roughly 19% were detected once. The top ten constitute about a fifth of the sample.

The receptor was isolated from a male donor with early-stage non-small cell lung cancer. Specimen: PBMCs, collected at follow-up. The receptor chain draws on TRBV12-3 or TRBV12-4 and TRBJ1-1, with the D gene not confidently named. In nucleotides, the sequence is TGTGCCAGCAGCCTCCTAGGGCGGGGTAACACTGAAGCTTTCTTT. It codes for CASSLLGRGNTEAFF.